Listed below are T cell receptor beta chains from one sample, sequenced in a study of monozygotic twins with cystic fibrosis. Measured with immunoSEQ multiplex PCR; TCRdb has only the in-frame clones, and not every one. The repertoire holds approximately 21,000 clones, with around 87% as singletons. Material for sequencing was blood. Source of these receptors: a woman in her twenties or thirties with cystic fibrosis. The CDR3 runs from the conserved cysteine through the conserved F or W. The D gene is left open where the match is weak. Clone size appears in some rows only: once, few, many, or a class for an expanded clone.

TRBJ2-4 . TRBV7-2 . CASSPGGTGAKNIQYF TGTGCCAGCAGCCCCGGGGGGACAGGCGCCAAAAACATTCAGTACTTC
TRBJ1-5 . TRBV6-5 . CASSYGGSEQPQHF TGTGCCAGCAGTTACGGGGGGTCCGAGCAGCCCCAGCATTTT
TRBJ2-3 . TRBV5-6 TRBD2 CASSLKVAGDTQYF TGTGCCAGCAGCTTGAAGGTAGCGGGAGATACGCAGTATTTT
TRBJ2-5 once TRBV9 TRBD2 CASSVEASGGRETQYF TGTGCCAGCAGCGTAGAGGCTAGCGGGGGGCGGGAGACCCAGTACTTC
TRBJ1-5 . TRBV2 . CASSEGRRQPQHF TGTGCCAGCAGTGAGGGTAGACGGCAGCCCCAGCATTTT
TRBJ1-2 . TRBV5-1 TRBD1 CASSLAGGDYGYTF TGCGCCAGCAGCTTGGCAGGGGGTGACTATGGCTACACCTTC
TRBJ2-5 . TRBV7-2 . CASSLNPRKKETQYF TGTGCCAGCAGCTTAAATCCAAGGAAAAAAGAGACCCAGTACTTC
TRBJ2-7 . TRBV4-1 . CASSQGGNREQYF TGCGCCAGCAGCCAAGGAGGAAACAGGGAGCAGTACTTC
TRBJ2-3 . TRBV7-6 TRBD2 CASSPPSGVATDTQYF TGTGCCAGCAGCCCGCCTAGCGGGGTAGCCACAGATACGCAGTATTTT
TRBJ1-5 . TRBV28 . CASSFGRSNQPQHF TGTGCCAGCAGTTTCGGACGGAGCAATCAGCCCCAGCATTTT
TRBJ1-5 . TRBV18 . CASSPTAGAINQPQHF TGTGCCAGCTCACCGACGGCAGGGGCGATCAATCAGCCCCAGCATTTT
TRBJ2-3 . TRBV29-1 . CSDGVDTQYF TGCAGCGATGGGGTCGATACGCAGTATTTT
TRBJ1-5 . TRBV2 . CASTAGLENGQPQHF TGTGCCAGCACCGCGGGCCTAGAGAATGGTCAGCCCCAGCATTTT
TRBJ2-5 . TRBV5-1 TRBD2 CASSSGTSRQETQYF TGCGCCAGCAGCTCCGGGACTAGCCGACAAGAGACCCAGTACTTC
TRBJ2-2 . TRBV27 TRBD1 CATKDRGLGVTGELFF TGTGCCACCAAGGACAGGGGGCTAGGGGTCACCGGGGAGCTGTTTTTT
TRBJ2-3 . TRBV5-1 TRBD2 CASRLGGGSTDTQYF TGCGCCAGCAGACTTGGCGGGGGGAGCACAGATACGCAGTATTTT
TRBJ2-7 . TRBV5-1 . CASSLRGASEQYF TGCGCCAGCAGCTTAAGGGGGGCATCCGAGCAGTACTTC
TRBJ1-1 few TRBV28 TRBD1 CATLGGRTFF TGTGCCACCTTAGGGGGCCGGACTTTCTTT
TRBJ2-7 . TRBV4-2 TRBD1 CASSPRQGLDYEQYF TGTGCCAGCAGCCCCCGACAGGGGTTAGACTACGAGCAGTACTTC
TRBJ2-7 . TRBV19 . CASSIMGGEQYF TGTGCCAGTAGTATCATGGGCGGCGAGCAGTACTTC
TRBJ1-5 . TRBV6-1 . CASREWPTDDQPQHF TGTGCCTCCAGGGAGTGGCCCACTGACGATCAGCCCCAGCATTTT
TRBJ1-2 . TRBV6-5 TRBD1 CASSFSTGGLSGYTF TGTGCCAGCAGTTTCTCAACAGGGGGTCTCTCTGGCTACACCTTC